What follows are 29 T cell receptor beta chains derived from one specimen sequenced in a study of regulatory T cells in long-lasting Graves disease. Arm-PCR with iRepertoire HTBI primers amplified the CDR3 regions for these TCR beta libraries. TCRdb reprocessed the multiplex PCR reads with MiXCR, giving one entry per CDR3 protein. The profile covers roughly 400,000 distinct CDR3 sequences, with around 16% appearing a single time and around 7.6% taken by the ten largest. Specified time point: newly diagnosed GD, antithyroid drugs for less than 3 months. There was RNA extracted from PBMCs, and the TCR library was made from it. These data also formed part of another study, on T cells in Graves' hyperthyroidism and ophthalmopathy.

Source: peripheral blood mononuclear cells (PBMCs), taken at new diagnosis, from a patient treated with antithyroid drugs. These receptor sequences come from a woman aged 40 to 49 with Graves disease.

There are many counts of this clonotype. The chain carries TRBV12-3 or TRBV12-4 and TRBJ2-5; D is possibly TRBD2 (6 bases). Trimming removed 5 bases from V and 2 bases from J, with 15 bases in between. The CDR3 extends over 15 amino acids. The CDR3: CASSAGTAYQETQYF. In nucleotides, the CDR3 is TGTGCCAGCAGTGCCGGGACTGCTTATCAAGAGACCCAGTACTTC.

This clonotype was seen repeatedly, ten times or more. The V and J genes are TRBV12-3 or TRBV12-4 and TRBJ2-1; D gene ambiguous. V gave up 3 bases and J gave up 5 bases, with 11 bases separating them. The CDR3 extends over 14 amino acids. The CDR3 reads CASSLLQSDNEQFF. The DNA for the CDR3 is TGTGCCAGCAGTTTGTTACAGAGTGACAATGAGCAGTTCTTC.

This clonotype was recorded at least ten times. The V call is TRBV7-2, the J call TRBJ2-7; TRBD1 matches 9 bases. J gave up 2 bases and V 4 bases, and 9 bases lay outside the gene matches. This CDR3 contains 16 residues. CDR1 and CDR2 from the germline V gene are SGHTA and FQGNSA. This CDR3 is CASSSTGTGNAYEQYF. In DNA, the CDR3 is TGTGCCAGCAGCTCCACTGGGACAGGGAATGCCTACGAGCAGTACTTC.

In this sample, this clonotype turned up many times. The gene calls are TRBV28 and TRBJ1-1; maybe TRBD1 (6 bases). The CDR3 extends over 13 amino acids. V lost 3 bases to trimming and J lost 2 bases, with 7 bases between them. The germline V gene encodes CDR1 MDHEN and CDR2 SYDVKM. CDR3: CASSFRGNTEAFF. CDR3 bases: TGTGCCAGCAGTTTCAGGGGAAACACTGAAGCTTTCTTT.

This clonotype was recorded many times. V and J are TRBV9 and TRBJ2-1; 7 nucleotides line up with TRBD2. The germline CDR1 and CDR2 sequences are SGDLS and YYNGEE. V shed 0 bases, J shed 4 bases, and the junction held 13 bases outside the gene matches. The CDR3 length is 18 residues. CDR3 amino acids: CASSVGDGSVAGYNEQFF. The DNA for the CDR3 is TGTGCCAGCAGCGTAGGCGATGGCTCGGTAGCGGGTTACAATGAGCAGTTCTTC.

Many counts were recorded for this clonotype. CDR3 sequence: CASSEALTRTAEAFF. DNA for the CDR3: TGTGCCAGCAGTGAAGCGCTAACCCGGACAGCTGAAGCTTTCTTT. V gene TRBV2 combines with J gene TRBJ1-1; D perhaps matches TRBD1 (6 bases). Looked up from germline, CDR1 is SNHLY and CDR2 is FYNNEI. The CDR3 extends over 15 amino acids. Deletions cut 0 bases from V and 6 bases from J, with 14 bases between.

This clonotype was found a few times. The J gene is TRBJ1-4, the V gene TRBV11-3; D unresolved. This CDR3 has 13 residues. Germline V gene data show CDR1 as SGHNT and CDR2 as YENEEA. Between the trimmed V and J ends, which lost 3 bases and 5 bases, there was a span of 7 bases. The CDR3, as DNA: TGTGCCAGCAGCTTGCTATACAATGAAAAACTGTTTTTT. This gives the protein CASSLLYNEKLFF.

This chain joins TRBV15 and TRBJ2-2; D is unclear. Germline-derived CDR1 and CDR2 are LNHNV and YYDKDF (reference sequence). The germline V and J ends were trimmed by 1 base and 0 bases, with 9 bases remaining between them. The CDR3 totals 16 residues. CDR3 region: CATSRVSAANTGELFF. The CDR3 coding sequence is TGTGCCACCAGCAGAGTCAGCGCGGCGAACACCGGGGAGCTGTTTTTT.

The chain links TRBV6-1 to TRBJ1-3; D perhaps matches TRBD1 (6 bases). CDR1 is MNHNS, CDR2 SASEGT, per germline. This CDR3 has 15 residues. The V end was cut by 6 bases, the J end by 0 bases, with 12 bases between. The CDR3 bases are TGTGCCAGCAGCCAGGGGTATCGCTCTGGAAACACCATATATTTT. Protein: CASSQGYRSGNTIYF.

In this sample, this clonotype turned up a few times. V and J are TRBV6-1 and TRBJ1-1; 7 bases are shared with TRBD1. J lost 1 base, V lost 6 bases, and 8 bases had no gene match. This CDR3 comprises 15 residues. Germline V lookup: CDR1 MNHNS, CDR2 SASEGT. CDR3 protein: CASRGRDRPNTEAFF. The CDR3 coding sequence is TGTGCCAGCAGGGGCCGGGACAGACCGAACACTGAAGCTTTCTTT.

This clonotype showed up many times. The chain uses TRBV11-1 and TRBJ2-3, with 13 nucleotides matching TRBD2. Trimming took 5 bases from V and 14 from J; bases not matched to a gene: 7. The CDR3 contains 13 residues. Per germline, CDR1 SGHAT and CDR2 FQDESV (reference sequence). This CDR3 is CASSPGLAGDWYF. DNA of the CDR3: TGTGCCAGCAGCCCAGGACTAGCGGGAGATTGGTATTTT.

This clonotype was seen a few times. Since a far larger clone is one base different, this is likely a read error. The rearrangement uses TRBV2 and TRBJ2-5; TRBD2 aligns across 12 bases. CDR1 and CDR2 (germline): SNHLY, FYNNEI. The CDR3 is made up of 15 amino acids. CDR3: CASSRTSGIGNEQSF. The DNA of the CDR3 is TGTGCCAGCAGCCGGACTAGCGGGATTGGAAATGAGCAGTCCTTC.

This clonotype was observed at least ten times. V is TRBV5-1 and J is TRBJ1-1; D may be TRBD1 (6 bases). CDR1 is SGHRS and CDR2 is YFSETQ in the germline V gene. The V and J ends lost 5 bases and 0 bases respectively, with 11 bases between them. The CDR3 contains 14 residues. The CDR3 here is CASRGQGMNTEAFF. The DNA of the CDR3 is TGCGCCAGCAGGGGTCAGGGGATGAACACTGAAGCTTTCTTT. Full variable domain (missing parts from reference TRBV5-1 and TRBJ1-1): KAGVTQTPRYLIKTRGQQVTLSCSPISGHRSVSWYQQTPGQGLQFLFEYFSETQRNKGNFPGRFSGRQFSNSRSEMNVSTLELGDSALYLCASRGQGMNTEAFFGQGTRLTVV.

The table lists this clonotype with many counts. V is TRBV7-2 and J is TRBJ2-7; 8 positions agree with TRBD2. V was pared by 3 bases and J by 5 bases, with 6 bases of the junction left unmatched. This CDR3 has 14 amino acids. Per the germline V gene, CDR1 is SGHTA and CDR2 is FQGNSA. In nucleotides, the CDR3 is TGTGCCAGCAGCTTTCAAGCGGGAGATCACGAGCAGTACTTC. It yields the protein CASSFQAGDHEQYF.

This rearrangement joins TRBV28 to TRBJ2-1, with TRBD1 matching over 10 bases. After removal of 5 bases from V and 6 bases from J, the junction contained 10 bases not matched to a gene. CDR3 length: 16 amino acids. CDR1 is MDHEN and CDR2 is SYDVKM in the germline V gene. The CDR3 DNA is TGTGCCAGCAGTGTCACCGGGACAGGGGTTCTCAATGAGCAGTTCTTC. It is translated as CASSVTGTGVLNEQFF.

This clonotype has just a few counts. The chain combines TRBV6-1 with TRBJ2-5; D gene unclear. Germline lookup yields CDR1 MNHNS and CDR2 SASEGT. V was cut by 3 bases and J by 4 bases, with 6 bases left in between. The CDR3 runs to 12 residues. In DNA, the CDR3 is TGTGCCAGCAGTGACTGGGGAGAGACCCAGTACTTC. It specifies CASSDWGETQYF.

This clonotype was observed at least ten times. The chain couples TRBV19 to TRBJ1-1; D ambiguous. The CDR3 is 12 residues long. The germline V gene has CDR1 LNHDA and CDR2 SQIVND (reference sequence). The V gene lost 5 bases and the J gene lost 1 base, with 5 bases spanning the gap. This chain's CDR3 is CASSEQNTEAFF. The DNA of the CDR3 is TGTGCCAGTAGTGAGCAGAACACTGAAGCTTTCTTT.

This clonotype was detected a few times. The chain joins TRBV7-9 to TRBJ2-1; 12 bases map to TRBD2. Trimming removed 3 bases from V and 5 bases from J; junction bases left unmatched: 5. Per germline, CDR1 SEHNR and CDR2 FQNEAQ (reference sequence). CDR3 length equals 16 residues. The CDR3 here is CASSFQSSGRDNEQFF. The CDR3 nucleotides read TGTGCCAGCAGCTTCCAATCTAGCGGGAGGGACAATGAGCAGTTCTTC.

This clonotype was counted ten times or more. The gene calls are TRBV29-1 and TRBJ1-1; D is ambiguous. The germline V and J ends were trimmed by 4 bases and 8 bases, with 2 bases remaining between them. Germline V gives CDR1 SQVTM, CDR2 ANQGSEA. CDR3 length: 8 residues. Written as DNA, the CDR3 is TGCAGCGTTGGGGAAGCTTTCTTT. It codes for CSVGEAFF.

This clonotype has at least ten counts. The chain carries TRBV12-3 or TRBV12-4 and TRBJ2-5; D is possibly TRBD2 (5 bases). V lost 2 bases, J lost 3 bases, and 7 bases lay in between. This CDR3 is built from 13 residues. Written as DNA, the CDR3 is TGTGCCAGCAGTTTAAATAGCGAAGAGACCCAGTACTTC. This encodes CASSLNSEETQYF.

This clonotype was seen a handful of times. The chain couples TRBV7-6 to TRBJ2-1; tentatively, D is TRBD1 (5 bases). Trimming removed 5 bases at V and 8 bases at J, with 10 bases between. The germline CDR1 and CDR2 sequences are SGHVS and FNYEAQ. The CDR3 extends over 12 amino acids. This chain's CDR3 is CASSAPGHEQFF. Here the CDR3 DNA reads TGTGCCAGCAGCGCCCCAGGGCATGAGCAGTTCTTC.

This clonotype has a count of ten or more. The chain couples TRBV6-1 to TRBJ2-7; D might be TRBD2 (6 bases). CDR1 and CDR2 from the germline V gene are MNHNS and SASEGT. The CDR3 covers 15 residues. V lost 3 bases and J 3 bases, leaving 15 bases between the germline ends. DNA of the CDR3: TGTGCCAGCAGTGAGAGCCCCGGGACTCACTACGAGCAGTACTTC. Translated, it gives CASSESPGTHYEQYF.

In this sample, this clonotype turned up many times. This chain links TRBV5-1 with TRBJ2-3, with D unresolved. The V end was cut by 3 bases, the J end by 10 bases, with 15 bases between. Germline loops: CDR1 SGHRS, CDR2 YFSETQ. CDR3 length: 13 amino acids. The CDR3 sequence is CASSSRAYEAQYF. The CDR3 DNA follows: TGCGCCAGCAGCTCCCGGGCCTACGAAGCGCAGTATTTT.

This clonotype has at least ten counts. V and J are TRBV28 and TRBJ2-7; weak D call: TRBD1 (6 bases). V gave up 2 bases and J gave up 4 bases, with 9 bases separating them. Germline CDR1 and CDR2: MDHEN and SYDVKM. The CDR3 has 13 amino acids. Here the CDR3 reads CASSLEDRYEQYF. The CDR3, as DNA: TGTGCCAGCAGTTTAGAAGACAGGTACGAGCAGTACTTC.

This clonotype has a handful of counts. The CDR3 DNA follows: TGCGCCAGCAGTGATTGGGCCAGGGCCGTGGATGAGCAGTTCTTC. Its translation is CASSDWARAVDEQFF. This rearrangement joins TRBV10-2 to TRBJ2-1, with D possibly being TRBD1 (5 bases). V was pared by 3 bases and J by 8 bases, with 17 bases between. Germline values: CDR1 WSHSY, CDR2 SAAADI. The CDR3 totals 15 residues.

This clonotype was recorded at least ten times. J is TRBJ2-4 and V is TRBV3-1; no clear D gene. The CDR3 consists of 15 residues. V was cut by 0 bases and J by 0 bases, with 6 bases left in between. Per the germline V gene, CDR1 is LGHDT and CDR2 is YNNKEL (reference sequence). This CDR3 reads CASSQDRLAKNIQYF. The CDR3 DNA reads TGTGCCAGCAGCCAAGATCGGCTAGCCAAAAACATTCAGTACTTC.

The table lists this clonotype with a few counts. This sequence joins TRBV19 and TRBJ1-3, with a weak D call TRBD1 (5 bases). The germline gives CDR1 LNHDA, CDR2 SQIVND (reference sequence). With 6 bases removed from V and 4 bases from J, the gap between germline ends came to 10 bases. The CDR3 is 13 amino acids. CDR3 coding DNA: TGTGCCAGTAGGGAAAGGGGCGGAAACACCATATATTTT. Translated, it gives CASRERGGNTIYF.

This clonotype was seen only once. This probably arose from a read error, given a far larger clone one base away. V is TRBV6-5 and J is TRBJ2-5; maybe TRBD2 (5 bases). This CDR3 is 11 amino acids long. Germline CDR1 MNHEY, CDR2 SVGAGI. CDR3: CASSYREIQYF. CDR3 DNA: TGTGCCAGCAGTTACAGGGAGATCCAGTACTTC.

The CDR3 DNA reads as TGTGCCAGTAACCAGGCCAGCTTTAACTATGGCTACACCTTC. Translation: CASNQASFNYGYTF. This chain links TRBV19 with TRBJ1-2; D remains ambiguous. Per the germline V gene, CDR1 is LNHDA and CDR2 is SQIVND (reference sequence). Trimming stripped 7 bases from V and 1 base from J, with 13 bases between. The CDR3 spans 14 residues.